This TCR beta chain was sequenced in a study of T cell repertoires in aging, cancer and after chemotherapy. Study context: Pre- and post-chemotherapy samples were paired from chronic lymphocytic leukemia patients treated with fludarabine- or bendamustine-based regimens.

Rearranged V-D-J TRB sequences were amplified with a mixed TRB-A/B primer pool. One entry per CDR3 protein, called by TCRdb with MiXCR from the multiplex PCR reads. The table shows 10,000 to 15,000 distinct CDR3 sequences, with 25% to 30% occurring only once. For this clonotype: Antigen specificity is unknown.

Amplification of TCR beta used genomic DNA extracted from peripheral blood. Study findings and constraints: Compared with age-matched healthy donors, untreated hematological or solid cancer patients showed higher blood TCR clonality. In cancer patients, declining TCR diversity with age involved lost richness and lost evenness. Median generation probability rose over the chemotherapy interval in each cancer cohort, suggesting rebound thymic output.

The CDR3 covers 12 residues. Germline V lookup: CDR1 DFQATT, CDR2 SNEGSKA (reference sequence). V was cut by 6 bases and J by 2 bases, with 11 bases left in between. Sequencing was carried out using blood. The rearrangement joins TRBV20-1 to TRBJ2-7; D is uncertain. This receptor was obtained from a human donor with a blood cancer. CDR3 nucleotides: TGCAGTGCAAACGGACGGGCCTACGAGCAGTACTTC. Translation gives CSANGRAYEQYF.